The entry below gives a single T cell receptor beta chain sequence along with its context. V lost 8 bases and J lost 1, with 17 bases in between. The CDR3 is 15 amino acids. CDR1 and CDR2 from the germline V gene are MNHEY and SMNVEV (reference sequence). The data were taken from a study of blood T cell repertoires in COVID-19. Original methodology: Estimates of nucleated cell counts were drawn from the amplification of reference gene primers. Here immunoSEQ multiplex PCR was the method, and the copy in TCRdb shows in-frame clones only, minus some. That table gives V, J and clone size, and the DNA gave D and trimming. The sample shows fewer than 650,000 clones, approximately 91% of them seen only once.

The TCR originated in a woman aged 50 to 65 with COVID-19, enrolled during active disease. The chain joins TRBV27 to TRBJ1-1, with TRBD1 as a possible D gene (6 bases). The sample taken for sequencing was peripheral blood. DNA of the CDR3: TGTGCCAGCCGCCCCTGGGACACACGGAACACTGAAGCTTTCTTT. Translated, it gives CASRPWDTRNTEAFF.